These 9 T cell receptor beta chains were sequenced from one sample in a study of T cells after yellow fever vaccination. Each CDR3 protein is one row after TCRdb ran MiXCR on the 5' RACE reads. This repertoire shows about 30,000 distinct CDR3 sequences, about 6% found once; its top ten account for around 25%. This sample comprised PBMCs, either bulk or a sorted T-cell subset (CD4+, CD8+, memory, or dextramer-sorted; not recorded which), obtained on the day of the yellow fever booster vaccination. These receptors were taken from a man aged 25-45 years who received the YFV17D yellow fever vaccine.

In its sample, this clonotype was seen a few times. V usage is TRBV7-2 and J usage is TRBJ1-1; TRBD1 might be the D (6 bases). Trimming stripped 2 bases from V and 7 bases from J, with 14 bases between. Germline lookup yields CDR1 SGHTA and CDR2 FQGNSA. CDR3 size: 14 residues. CDR3 DNA: TGTGCCAGCAGCTTAAATCTCTGGGGGCTTGAAGCTTTCTTT. It codes for CASSLNLWGLEAFF.

This clonotype was seen ten or more times. This chain connects TRBV30 to TRBJ1-5; D gene uncertain. This CDR3 spans 13 amino acids. The V and J ends lost 1 base and 7 bases respectively, with 11 bases between them. Germline values: CDR1 GTSNPN, CDR2 SVGIG (reference sequence). This chain's CDR3 is CAWSGGMYQPQHF. The CDR3, as DNA: TGTGCCTGGAGTGGGGGAATGTACCAGCCCCAGCATTTT.

This clonotype was observed a handful of times. The chain recombines TRBV20-1 with TRBJ1-2; unclear D gene. The germline V gene has CDR1 DFQATT and CDR2 SNEGSKA (reference sequence). CDR3 length: 10 residues. V shed 5 bases and J shed 1 base, with 2 bases lying between them. The CDR3 DNA reads TGCAGTGCTGATAACTATGGCTACACCTTC. Translation: CSADNYGYTF.

The rearrangement links TRBV7-9 to TRBJ1-2; 8 positions agree with TRBD1. The CDR3 totals 13 residues. Germline trimming cut 3 bases from V and 8 bases from J; bases unmatched to any gene: 5. Looked up from germline, CDR1 is SEHNR and CDR2 is FQNEAQ (reference sequence). CDR3 loop: CASSFSGGDGYTF. CDR3 bases: TGTGCCAGCAGCTTTTCAGGGGGCGACGGCTACACCTTC.

This clonotype was detected many times. J is TRBJ2-5 and V is TRBV29-1, with 7 bases fitting TRBD2. There are 12 residues in the CDR3. CDR1 and CDR2 (germline): SQVTM, ANQGSEA. V shed 6 bases and J 4 bases; nucleotides not matched to a gene: 5. CDR3 sequence reads: CSVVSGIETQYF. CDR3 coding DNA: TGCAGCGTGGTGAGCGGGATAGAGACCCAGTACTTC.

This clonotype was recorded at least ten times. The chain joins TRBV7-2 to TRBJ2-3; D might be TRBD2 (6 bases). Between the trimmed V and J ends, which lost 7 bases and 6 bases, there was a span of 20 bases. Germline assignment: CDR1 SGHTA and CDR2 FQGNSA. The CDR3 loop spans 15 amino acids. As DNA, the CDR3 is TGTGCCAGCACCCATTCCGGGAGTGGGGGGGATACGCAGTATTTT. Protein sequence: CASTHSGSGGDTQYF. The whole variable domain, filled in from reference TRBV7-2 and TRBJ2-3, reads GAGVSQSPSNKVTEKGKDVELRCDPISGHTALYWYRQSLGQGLEFLIYFQGNSAPDKSGLPSDRFSAERTGGSVSTLTIQRTQQEDSAVYLCASTHSGSGGDTQYFGPGTRLTVL.

This clonotype came up many times. The chain is built from TRBV28 and TRBJ1-3; D unclear. Germline CDR1 reads MDHEN; CDR2 reads SYDVKM. CDR3 length equals 14 residues. Trimming left V 1 base short and J 4 bases short, with 8 bases between. This CDR3 is CASSLSAGGNTIYF. The CDR3 region has the DNA TGTGCCAGCAGTTTATCTGCTGGAGGAAACACCATATATTTT.

A few counts support this clonotype. V and J are TRBV7-2 and TRBJ2-5; D is possibly TRBD2 (5 bases). The CDR3 extends over 14 amino acids. Germline CDR1 is SGHTA and CDR2 is FQGNSA. V was trimmed by 3 bases and J by 1 base, leaving 9 bases between them. Here the CDR3 DNA reads TGTGCCAGCAGCTTGTTAAGCGGCCAAGAGACCCAGTACTTC. Residues: CASSLLSGQETQYF.

The chain is built from TRBV7-9 and TRBJ1-1, with TRBD1 as a possible D gene (5 bases). The CDR3 is 15 residues long. V was cut by 5 bases and J by 0 bases, with 13 bases left in between. The germline CDR1 and CDR2 sequences are SEHNR and FQNEAQ (reference sequence). CDR3 bases: TGTGCCAGCAGCGCCAGCAGGGTAATGAACACTGAAGCTTTCTTT. Encoded protein: CASSASRVMNTEAFF.